This entry is about one T cell receptor (beta chain). These data originate in a study of Tregs in tolerant kidney transplant recipients. This table comes from immunoSEQ multiplex PCR, and its TCRdb copy is limited to in-frame clones, with some not included. The sample carries over 60,000 clones, 84% recorded once. Trimming cost V 3 bases and J 5 bases, with 14 bases left between them. The CDR3 sequence is 15 residues long. Germline V CDR1 and CDR2: SGHRS, YFSETQ. This receptor was identified in a human donor in good health. The V and J genes are TRBV5-1 and TRBJ2-2; TRBD1 might be the D (6 bases). The source material was CD4+ T cells from blood. The CDR3 coding sequence is TGCGCCAGCAGCTCAACAGGGATCCGTACCGGGGAGCTGTTTTTT. This encodes CASSSTGIRTGELFF.